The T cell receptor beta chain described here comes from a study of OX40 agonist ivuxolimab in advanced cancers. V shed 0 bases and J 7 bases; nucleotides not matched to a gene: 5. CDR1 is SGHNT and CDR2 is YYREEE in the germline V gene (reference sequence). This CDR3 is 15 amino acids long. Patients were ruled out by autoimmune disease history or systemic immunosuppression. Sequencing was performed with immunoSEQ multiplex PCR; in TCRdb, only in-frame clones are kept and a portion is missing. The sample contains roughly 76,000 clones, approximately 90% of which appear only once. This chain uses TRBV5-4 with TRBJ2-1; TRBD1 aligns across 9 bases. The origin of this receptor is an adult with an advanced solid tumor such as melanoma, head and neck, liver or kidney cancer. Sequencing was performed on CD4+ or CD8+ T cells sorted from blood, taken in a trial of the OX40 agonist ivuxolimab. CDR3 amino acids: CASSLVGQGGNEQFF. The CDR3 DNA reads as TGTGCCAGCAGCTTGGTGGGACAGGGAGGGAATGAGCAGTTCTTC.